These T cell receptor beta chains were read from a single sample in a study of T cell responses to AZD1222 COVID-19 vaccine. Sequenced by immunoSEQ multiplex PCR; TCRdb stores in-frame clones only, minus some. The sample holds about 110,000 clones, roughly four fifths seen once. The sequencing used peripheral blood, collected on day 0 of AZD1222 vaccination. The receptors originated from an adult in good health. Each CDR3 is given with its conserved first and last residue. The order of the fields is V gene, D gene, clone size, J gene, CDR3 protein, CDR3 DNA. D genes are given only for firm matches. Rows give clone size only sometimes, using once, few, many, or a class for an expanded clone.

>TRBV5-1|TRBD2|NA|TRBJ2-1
CASSWTSGNSYNEQFF
TGCGCCAGCAGCTGGACTAGCGGTAACTCCTACAATGAGCAGTTCTTC
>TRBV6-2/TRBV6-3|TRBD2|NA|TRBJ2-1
CASSYGTSGSRLRAYNEQFF
TGTGCCAGCAGTTACGGGACTAGCGGGAGCAGGTTGCGAGCGTACAATGAGCAGTTCTTC
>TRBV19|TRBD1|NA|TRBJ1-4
CASRGDRGTTNEKLFF
TGTGCCAGTAGGGGGGACAGGGGGACAACTAATGAAAAACTGTTTTTT
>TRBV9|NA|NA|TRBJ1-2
CASSTNTDNGYTF
TGTGCCAGCAGCACTAACACCGATAATGGCTACACCTTC
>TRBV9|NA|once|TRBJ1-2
CASSGDPTLAQGYYGYTF
TGTGCCAGCAGCGGAGACCCGACGCTCGCACAGGGTTACTATGGCTACACCTTC
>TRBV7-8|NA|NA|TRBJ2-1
CASSLGGEFQFF
TGTGCCAGCAGCTTAGGGGGGGAGTTCCAGTTCTTC
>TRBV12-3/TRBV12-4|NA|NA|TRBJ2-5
CASSFRNQETQYF
TGTGCCAGCAGTTTTCGCAACCAAGAGACCCAGTACTTC
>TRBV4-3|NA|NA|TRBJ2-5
CASSRALASETQYF
TGCGCCAGCAGCAGGGCCTTAGCCTCCGAGACCCAGTACTTC
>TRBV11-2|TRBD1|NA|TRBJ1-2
CASSPRQGRGGYTF
TGTGCCAGCAGCCCTCGACAGGGGCGGGGTGGCTACACCTTC
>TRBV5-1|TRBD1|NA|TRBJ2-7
CASSLAGGELYEQYF
TGCGCCAGCAGCTTGGCAGGGGGCGAATTATACGAGCAGTACTTC
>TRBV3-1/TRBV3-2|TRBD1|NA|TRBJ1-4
CASSRYRGQKLFF
TGTGCCAGCAGCCGGTACAGGGGGCAGAAACTGTTTTTT
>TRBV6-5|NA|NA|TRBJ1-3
CASLSDLGNTIYF
TGTGCCAGCTTATCGGACCTCGGAAACACCATATATTTT
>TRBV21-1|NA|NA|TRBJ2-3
CASSKEWCLQYF
TGTGCCAGCAGCAAGGAATGGTGTCTGCAGTATTTT
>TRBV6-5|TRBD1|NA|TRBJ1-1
CASSYSIGTGGLAFF
TGTGCCAGCAGTTACTCGATAGGGACAGGGGGCTTAGCTTTCTTT
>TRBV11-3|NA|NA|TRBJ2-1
CASSPQQGRDEQFF
TGTGCCAGCAGCCCCCAACAGGGAAGGGATGAGCAGTTCTTC
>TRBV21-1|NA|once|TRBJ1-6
CASSHPQVPDSVSSYNSPLHF
TGTGCCAGCAGCCACCCCCAGGTTCCGGACAGTGTGAGCTCCTATAATTCACCCCTCCACTTT
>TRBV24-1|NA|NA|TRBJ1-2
CATSDSGSNYGYTF
TGTGCCACCAGTGATTCAGGGTCTAACTATGGCTACACCTTC
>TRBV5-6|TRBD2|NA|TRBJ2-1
CASSLRLTSLSGEQFF
TGTGCCAGCAGCTTAAGATTGACTAGCTTGAGTGGTGAGCAGTTCTTC
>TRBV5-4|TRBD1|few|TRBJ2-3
CASSPGGQGFTDTQYF
TGTGCCAGCAGCCCTGGGGGACAGGGGTTTACAGATACGCAGTATTTT
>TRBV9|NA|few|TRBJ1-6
CASSVGTASSYNSPLHF
TGTGCCAGCAGCGTAGGTACAGCGAGCTCCTATAATTCACCCCTCCACTTT
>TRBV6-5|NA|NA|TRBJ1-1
CASFPSGLKSAFF
TGTGCCAGCTTCCCATCCGGCCTGAAGTCGGCTTTCTTT
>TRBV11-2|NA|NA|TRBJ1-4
CASSLRGAGKLFF
TGTGCCAGCAGCTTACGGGGGGCCGGAAAACTGTTTTTT
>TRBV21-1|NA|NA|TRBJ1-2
CASSKDGRVYGYTF
TGTGCCAGCAGCAAAGACGGCAGGGTCTATGGCTACACCTTC
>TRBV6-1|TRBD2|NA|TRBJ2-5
CASSDLAGGLVKKETQYF
TGTGCCAGCAGTGATCTAGCGGGGGGGCTTGTAAAAAAAGAGACCCAGTACTTC
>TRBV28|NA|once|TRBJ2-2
CASGNRASNTGELFF
TGTGCCAGCGGGAACCGGGCTTCGAACACCGGGGAGCTGTTTTTT
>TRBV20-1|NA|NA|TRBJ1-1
CSARDGTEAFF
TGCAGTGCTAGAGATGGGACTGAAGCTTTCTTT
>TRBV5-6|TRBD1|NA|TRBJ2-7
CASSWRQGRTYEQYF
TGTGCCAGCAGCTGGCGACAGGGCAGAACCTACGAGCAGTACTTC
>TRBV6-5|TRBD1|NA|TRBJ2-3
CASRDRATDTQYF
TGTGCCAGCCGGGACAGGGCCACAGATACGCAGTATTTT
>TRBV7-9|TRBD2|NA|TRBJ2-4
CASSSGLAVTKNIQYF
TGTGCCAGCAGCTCCGGACTAGCGGTGACCAAAAACATTCAGTACTTC
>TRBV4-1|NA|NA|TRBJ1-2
CASSRGDLGYTF
TGCGCCAGCAGCCGAGGGGACCTGGGCTACACCTTC
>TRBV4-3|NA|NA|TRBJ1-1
CASSQDVNSPEAFF
TGCGCCAGCAGCCAAGATGTTAATAGTCCTGAAGCTTTCTTT
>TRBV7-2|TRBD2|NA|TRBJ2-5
CASSLAGAGLAGQETQYF
TGTGCCAGCAGCTTAGCCGGGGCGGGTCTAGCGGGCCAAGAGACCCAGTACTTC
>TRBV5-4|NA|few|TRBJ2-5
CASGVGGQETQYF
TGTGCCAGCGGCGTCGGTGGACAAGAGACCCAGTACTTC
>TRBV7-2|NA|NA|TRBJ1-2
CASSPGPAGNTF
TGTGCCAGCAGCCCGGGCCCGGCGGGGAACACCTTC
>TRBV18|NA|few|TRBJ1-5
CASSAQGTQPQHF
TGTGCCAGCTCAGCGCAGGGGACTCAGCCCCAGCATTTT
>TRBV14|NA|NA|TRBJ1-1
CASSQDASGTEAFF
TGTGCCAGCAGCCAAGATGCCAGCGGCACTGAAGCTTTCTTT
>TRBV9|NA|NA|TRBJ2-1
CASSPVTGTVNNEQFF
TGTGCCAGCAGCCCCGTAACCGGGACGGTAAACAATGAGCAGTTCTTC
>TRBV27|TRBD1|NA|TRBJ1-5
CASSPRQGGNQPQHF
TGTGCCAGCAGTCCCCGACAGGGAGGCAATCAGCCCCAGCATTTT
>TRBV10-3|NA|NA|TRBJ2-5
CAISVGRDQETQYF
TGTGCCATCAGTGTCGGCAGGGACCAAGAGACCCAGTACTTC
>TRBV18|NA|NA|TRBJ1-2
CASSPGGVRGYTF
TGTGCCAGCTCACCAGGGGGGGTACGCGGCTACACCTTC
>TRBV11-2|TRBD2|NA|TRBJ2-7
CASSSRTSGRRDEQYF
TGTGCCAGCAGCTCGCGGACTAGCGGGAGGCGAGACGAGCAGTACTTC
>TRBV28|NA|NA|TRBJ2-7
CASSLPNPPGEQYF
TGTGCCAGCAGTTTACCTAACCCCCCGGGTGAGCAGTACTTC
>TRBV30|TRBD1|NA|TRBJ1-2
CAWNPGQGSGNTF
TGTGCCTGGAACCCCGGACAGGGCTCAGGTAACACCTTC
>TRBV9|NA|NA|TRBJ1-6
CASSERAGNSPLHF
TGTGCCAGCAGCGAGCGGGCCGGGAATTCACCCCTCCACTTT
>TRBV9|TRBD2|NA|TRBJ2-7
CASSVGLAGEHEQYF
TGTGCCAGCAGCGTAGGACTAGCGGGAGAACACGAGCAGTACTTC
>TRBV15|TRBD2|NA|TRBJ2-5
CATSRGGTSGEQETQYF
TGTGCCACCAGCAGAGGTGGGACTAGCGGGGAACAAGAGACCCAGTACTTC
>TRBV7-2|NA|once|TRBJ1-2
CASSRGTSGPGYTF
TGTGCCAGCAGCAGGGGGACTTCAGGGCCTGGCTACACCTTC
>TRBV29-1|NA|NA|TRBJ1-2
CSVRTASNYGYTF
TGCAGCGTGAGGACGGCTTCTAACTATGGCTACACCTTC
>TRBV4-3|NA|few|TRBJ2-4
CASSQARKENIQYF
TGCGCCAGCAGCCAAGCACGGAAAGAAAACATTCAGTACTTC
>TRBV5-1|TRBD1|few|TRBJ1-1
CASSRKTGTESVAFF
TGCGCCAGCAGCCGCAAAACCGGGACAGAGAGTGTAGCTTTCTTT
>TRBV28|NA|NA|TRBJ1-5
CASSPTFWGRTSNQPQHF
TGTGCCAGCAGTCCTACCTTTTGGGGCAGGACGAGCAATCAGCCCCAGCATTTT
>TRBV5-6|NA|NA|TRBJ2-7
CASSYLVRRGRPGEQYF
TGTGCCAGCAGCTACCTCGTCAGGCGAGGACGTCCGGGAGAGCAGTACTTC
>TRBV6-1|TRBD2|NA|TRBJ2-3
CASSEAKKREELDTQYF
TGTGCCAGCAGTGAAGCGAAAAAGCGGGAGGAGCTAGATACGCAGTATTTT